This T cell receptor (beta chain) is from a study of cytomegalovirus exposure and HLA in healthy donors. Study context: Out of 350 to 400 genotyped donors, about 76% belonged to the Caucasian-associated ancestry cluster.

Germline V gene data show CDR1 as MGHDK and CDR2 as SYGVNS. V was pared by 3 bases and J by 5 bases, with 8 bases between. The CDR3 extends over 14 amino acids. PCR employed 60 Vbeta and 13 Jbeta primers. Produced via immunoSEQ multiplex PCR; TCRdb's table is partial and in-frame only. The table shows about 190,000 clones, with 70% to 75% occurring only once. This clone was seen a few times. Its antigen is still unknown. Whole-study results and caveats: The authors later found most CMV-associated TCR beta chains appeared HLA-restricted.

The receptor was isolated from a young man in good health and CMV-seropositive. The V gene is TRBV25-1, the J gene TRBJ1-6; D remains unclear. The sequencing sample was made of PBMCs. The CDR3 sequence: CASSDMGDNSPLHF. CDR3 coding DNA: TGTGCCAGCAGTGATATGGGAGATAATTCACCCCTCCACTTT.